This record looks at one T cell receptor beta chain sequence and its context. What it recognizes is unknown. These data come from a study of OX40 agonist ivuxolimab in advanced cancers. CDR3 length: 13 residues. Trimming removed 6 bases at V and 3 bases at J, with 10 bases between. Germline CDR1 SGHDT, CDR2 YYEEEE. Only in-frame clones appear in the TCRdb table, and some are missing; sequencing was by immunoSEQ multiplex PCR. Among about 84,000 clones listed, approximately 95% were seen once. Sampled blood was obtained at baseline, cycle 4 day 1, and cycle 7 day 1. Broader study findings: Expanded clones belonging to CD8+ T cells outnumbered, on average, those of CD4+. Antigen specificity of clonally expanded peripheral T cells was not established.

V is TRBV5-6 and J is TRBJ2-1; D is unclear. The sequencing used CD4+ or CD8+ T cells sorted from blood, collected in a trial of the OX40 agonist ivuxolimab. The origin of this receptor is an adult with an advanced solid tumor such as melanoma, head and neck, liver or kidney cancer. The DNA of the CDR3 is TGTGCCAGCATGCTATCAAGCTACAATGAGCAGTTCTTC. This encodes CASMLSSYNEQFF. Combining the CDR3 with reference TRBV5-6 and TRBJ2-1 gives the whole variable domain DAGVTQSPTHLIKTRGQQVTLRCSPKSGHDTVSWYQQALGQGPQFIFQYYEEEERQRGNFPDRFSGHQFPNYSSELNVNALLLGDSALYLCASMLSSYNEQFFGPGTRLTVL.